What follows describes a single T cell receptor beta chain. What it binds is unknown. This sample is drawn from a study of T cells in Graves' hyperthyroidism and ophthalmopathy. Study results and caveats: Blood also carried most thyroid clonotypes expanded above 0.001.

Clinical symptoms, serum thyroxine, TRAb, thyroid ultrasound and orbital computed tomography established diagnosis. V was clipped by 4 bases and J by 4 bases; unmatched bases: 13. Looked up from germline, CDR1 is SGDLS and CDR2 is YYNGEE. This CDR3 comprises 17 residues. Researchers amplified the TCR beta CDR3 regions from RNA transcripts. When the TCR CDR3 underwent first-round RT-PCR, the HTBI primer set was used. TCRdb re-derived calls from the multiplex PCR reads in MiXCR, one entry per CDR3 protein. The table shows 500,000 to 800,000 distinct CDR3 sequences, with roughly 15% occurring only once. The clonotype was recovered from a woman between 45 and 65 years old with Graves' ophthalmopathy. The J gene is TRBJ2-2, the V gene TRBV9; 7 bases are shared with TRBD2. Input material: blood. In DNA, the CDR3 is TGTGCCAGCAGCTCCCTGGGGAGGGGAAGACGCACCGGGGAGCTGTTTTTT. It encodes CASSSLGRGRRTGELFF.